This TCR beta chain was recovered during a study of blood T cell repertoires in COVID-19. Study-level background: Acute and convalescent COVID-19 samples came from the United States, Italy and Spain.

Original analysis: How many nucleated cells were present was estimated from reference gene primer amplification. Generated by immunoSEQ multiplex PCR, the TCRdb table keeps only in-frame clones and is missing some. The DNA was the basis for D and trimming; V, J and clone size are from that table. This table holds fewer than 70,000 clones, approximately 85% found once. In germline, CDR1 is MNHEY, CDR2 SVGAGI. The trim removed 5 bases at V and 3 bases at J, leaving 6 bases unmatched. This CDR3 comprises 15 residues. Sequenced sample: peripheral blood. This TCR was recovered from a man aged 45-65 years with acute or convalescent COVID-19. The V call is TRBV6-5, the J call TRBJ2-7, with 11 positions matching TRBD1. The CDR3, as DNA: TGTGCCAGCAGTCCTTACGGGACAGGGGGCTACGAGCAGTACTTC. The encoded protein is CASSPYGTGGYEQYF.